This TCR beta chain was obtained from a study of T cell responses to AZD1222 COVID-19 vaccine. Study-wide results and limits: Donors skewed white British and female; clonal diversity was possibly underestimated. Increases in Spike-specific TCR breadth and depth were seen after two AZD1222 doses.

CDR3 length: 14 amino acids. V lost 0 bases to trimming and J lost 2 bases, with 8 bases between them. Germline lookup yields CDR1 SGHRS and CDR2 YFSETQ. Sequencing used immunoSEQ multiplex PCR; TCRdb keeps in-frame clones, though not all of them. The sample carries about 220,000 clones, approximately 94% recorded once. Notes on this clone: Its target is unknown. The sample has other DNA sequences that encode this CDR3 too.

The source material was peripheral blood, sampled on day 0 of MenACWY control vaccination. This sequence joins TRBV5-1 and TRBJ1-2; a weak D match, TRBD1 (6 bases). The TCR comes from an adult in good health. The chain's CDR3 is CASSLGGTNYGYTF. DNA for the CDR3: TGCGCCAGCAGCTTGGGGGGGACAAACTATGGCTACACCTTC.